Listed below are T cell receptor beta chains from one sample, sequenced in a study of blood T cell repertoires in COVID-19. The repertoire was sequenced with immunoSEQ multiplex PCR; TCRdb's copy has only in-frame clones and lacks some. This sample has roughly 100,000 clones, with 80% to 90% found just once. Source material: peripheral blood. The source of these receptors is a human donor in a cohort sampled during active COVID-19. Each CDR3 is given without its conserved first and last residue.

J | V | length | CDR3
TRBJ2-1 | TRBV2 | 12 | AILRDRMNNEQF
TRBJ2-1 | TRBV19 | 14 | ASSNPRLAGCNEQF
TRBJ2-5 | TRBV9 | 11 | ASSERIGGTQY
TRBJ1-1 | TRBV7-8 | 11 | ASSLVRNTEAF
TRBJ1-1 | TRBV6-5 | 9 | ASKGGAEVH
TRBJ1-5 | TRBV27 | 12 | ASSFSGGNQPQH
TRBJ1-2 | TRBV30 | 13 | AWSNPEGASYGYT
TRBJ2-5 | TRBV4-1 | 14 | ASSQNPGTSFETQY
TRBJ2-1 | TRBV7-2 | 10 | ASRARGGPAF
TRBJ2-1 | TRBV11-3 | 13 | ASSPGQGSYNEQF
TRBJ2-7 | TRBV7-9 | 13 | ASSLGVTASYEQY
TRBJ1-2 | TRBV13 | 12 | ASSLQGTGDGYT
TRBJ2-3 | TRBV11-2 | 13 | ASSLGTTGDLLAY
TRBJ1-5 | TRBV19 | 12 | ASSQHLSNQPQH
TRBJ2-7 | TRBV4-2 | 12 | ASSQDRSSYEQY
TRBJ1-4 | TRBV27 | 15 | ASSPRLGQDANEKLF
TRBJ2-7 | TRBV14 | 11 | ASSHGVFYEQY
TRBJ1-4 | TRBV6-5 | 13 | ASSYSNRGNEKLF
TRBJ2-1 | TRBV3-1/TRBV3-2 | 10 | ASSRRDNEQF
TRBJ2-1 | TRBV7-9 | 13 | ASSFKGTGVNEQF
TRBJ1-1 | TRBV7-9 | 11 | ASSPDSGWAAF
TRBJ1-1 | TRBV30 | 13 | AWSPGGWLNTEAF
TRBJ1-1 | TRBV6-5 | 13 | ASIPWTVDRTEAF
TRBJ2-5 | TRBV2 | 12 | ASSARGYRETQY
TRBJ1-3 | TRBV10-1 | 13 | ASAINRDFGNTIY
TRBJ1-1 | TRBV6-5 | 13 | ASSRLRDRHTEAF
TRBJ1-6 | TRBV6-2/TRBV6-3 | 13 | ASSYLGTDNSPLH
TRBJ2-7 | TRBV4-2 | 10 | ASSQTPYEQY
TRBJ2-1 | TRBV9 | 14 | ASSLKGGQGANEQF
TRBJ1-3 | TRBV19 | 14 | ASSPEGRGSGNTIY
TRBJ1-2 | TRBV6-2/TRBV6-3 | 11 | ASSEDRAGGYT
TRBJ1-5 | TRBV27 | 11 | ASSLTGSQPQH
TRBJ1-2 | TRBV7-9 | 11 | ASSLDRGAGYT
TRBJ2-1 | TRBV28 | 14 | ASSTPGGVSYNEQF
TRBJ1-3 | TRBV6-2/TRBV6-3 | 16 | ASSYRPSAGADGNTIY
TRBJ2-1 | TRBV3-1/TRBV3-2 | 10 | ASSQSAIEQF
TRBJ1-1 | TRBV6-5 | 12 | ASITPGQAVEAF
TRBJ2-5 | TRBV27 | 13 | ASTTQRRGIETQY
TRBJ2-3 | TRBV28 | 13 | ASAGGADRTDTQY
TRBJ2-7 | TRBV7-2 | 11 | ASSFHVAYEQY
TRBJ2-1 | TRBV5-1 | 15 | ASSYGGGAYSYNEQF
TRBJ1-1 | TRBV27 | 17 | ASSLTHTQPGEGNTEAF
TRBJ1-2 | TRBV12-3/TRBV12-4 | 11 | ASSWDRAYGYT
TRBJ2-7 | TRBV3-1/TRBV3-2 | 13 | ASSQGGQTPYEQY
TRBJ2-2 | TRBV4-1 | 14 | ASSQEAGANTGELF
TRBJ2-7 | TRBV27 | 12 | ASSPLGGSYEQY
TRBJ2-5 | TRBV29-1 | 12 | SIAGTSGVGPQY
TRBJ2-2 | TRBV10-2 | 11 | ASRDRRTGELF
TRBJ2-5 | TRBV7-9 | 13 | ASSLTGPQWETQY
TRBJ2-2 | TRBV5-4 | 12 | ASSGAANTGELF